The clone carrying this TCR beta chain was observed a few times. Its specificity is unknown. This sample was included in a study of siplizumab effects on memory and regulatory T cells. In the mixed lymphocyte reaction, cells were cocultured for 5 to 6 days at 37°C. This table comes from immunoSEQ multiplex PCR, and its TCRdb copy is limited to in-frame clones, with some not included. The sample shows under 20,000 clones, 45% to 60% of them seen only once. V was pared by 5 bases and J by 0 bases, with 11 bases between. The CDR3 spans 15 residues. Looked up from germline, CDR1 is SGHAT and CDR2 is FQNNGV.

The TCR comes from a human donor in good health; the cells came from an allogeneic mixed lymphocyte reaction. Specimen: CFSE-low (dividing) CD4+ T cells sorted from an allogeneic mixed lymphocyte reaction. The J gene is TRBJ2-1, the V gene TRBV11-2; D is ambiguous. The DNA for the CDR3 is TGTGCCAGCAGCCCCGGGTCCTTCTCCTACAATGAGCAGTTCTTC. It is translated as CASSPGSFSYNEQFF.